This TCR beta chain was documented in a study of tumor-infiltrating lymphocytes in primary liver carcinoma. Study as a whole: Samples produced roughly 3.5 to 8 million productive TCRbeta reads, comparable across tissue types.

Researchers drew blood RNA from unsorted whole blood and extracted germline DNA as well. The input was approximately 500 ng total RNA; TCR beta cDNA was made from it with a constant-region primer. Each TCR beta library was derived from three nested multiplex PCR rounds that employed slightly modified ARM-PCR. Both of the initial two PCR rounds ran for 10 cycles and employed TRBV1-TRBV30 forward primers alongside a C-beta reverse primer. TCRdb re-derived calls from the multiplex PCR reads in MiXCR, one entry per CDR3 protein. The repertoire holds approximately 330,000 distinct CDR3 sequences, with around 60% as singletons. This clonotype was counted a few times. In germline, CDR1 is WNHNN, CDR2 SYGVQD (reference sequence). The CDR3 is 13 amino acids. After removal of 3 bases from V and 6 bases from J, the junction contained 3 bases not matched to a gene.

Specimen: peripheral blood. The chain carries TRBV10-1 and TRBJ2-7; 9 bases fit TRBD1. This clonotype was sampled from a man in his forties with primary liver carcinoma and hepatitis B virus infection. CDR3 sequence: CASSENRGLEQYF. The CDR3 DNA sequence: TGCGCCAGCAGTGAAAACAGGGGGCTCGAGCAGTACTTC.